The 3 T cell receptor beta chains listed next were all sequenced from one sample in a study of T cells after posttransplantation cyclophosphamide. The table came from immunoSEQ multiplex PCR; TCRdb's copy has only in-frame clones and leaves some out. The sample carries approximately 30,000 clones, around 86% recorded once. Material for sequencing was PBMCs. Receptor source: a man aged 50-59 years.

This chain joins TRBV6-1 and TRBJ2-5, with a possible D match to TRBD2 (6 bases). The DNA end lines up better with TRBJ2-7; the J call may be wrong. The CDR3 loop spans 14 amino acids. Germline-derived CDR1 and CDR2 are MNHNS and SASEGT. The CDR3 is CASSEAGTAYEQYF. The CDR3 DNA is TGTGCCAGCAGTGAAGCCGGGACTGCTTACGAGCAGTACTTC.

The chain links TRBV2 to TRBJ2-1; 7 bases fit TRBD2. With V trimmed by 6 bases and J by 6 bases, 11 bases remained unmatched. CDR3 length: 15 amino acids. The V gene's germline CDR1 is SNHLY and CDR2 FYNNEI. CDR3 protein: CASRMRVGGSNEQFF. As DNA, the CDR3 is TGTGCCAGCAGAATGAGGGTGGGGGGGTCCAATGAGCAGTTCTTC.

The CDR3 protein is CASSKGPGETDTQYF. The CDR3 DNA is TGTGCCAGCAGCAAAGGGCCAGGGGAGACAGATACGCAGTATTTT. The chain couples TRBV21-1 to TRBJ2-3; the table's TRBD1 call for D was not verified on the DNA. TRBV21-1 is an annotated pseudogene. The CDR3 loop spans 15 amino acids.